Shown below are 17 T cell receptor beta chains from a single sample sequenced in a study of OX40 agonist ivuxolimab in advanced cancers. Repertoires were generated with immunoSEQ multiplex PCR, while TCRdb's copy carries only in-frame clones and drops some. The sample has 77,000 or so clones, 90% seen once; the top ten hold about 1.7%. The source material was CD4+ or CD8+ T cells sorted from blood, sampled in a trial of the OX40 agonist ivuxolimab. These receptors were taken from an adult with an advanced solid tumor such as melanoma, head and neck, liver or kidney cancer.

V and J are TRBV4-2 and TRBJ2-7; TRBD2 matches at 9 bases. V dropped 3 bases and J dropped 3; count of bases not matched to a gene: 9. The CDR3 covers 16 residues. Germline lookup yields CDR1 LGHNA and CDR2 YNFKEQ. The CDR3 reads CASSQTSGGRVYEQYF. CDR3 DNA: TGTGCCAGCAGCCAGACCTCGGGCGGGAGGGTCTACGAGCAGTACTTC.

The V call is TRBV7-3, the J call TRBJ2-7; no firm D call. V lost 1 base to trimming and J lost 2 bases, with 6 bases between them. CDR3 length: 13 amino acids. Germline CDR1 and CDR2: SGHTA and FQGTGA. CDR3 coding DNA: TGTGCCAGCAGCTTAAATGGCGCCTACGAGCAGTACTTC. Translation: CASSLNGAYEQYF.

CDR3 sequence (DNA): TGCAGCGTTGGAGGGAAAGCGGGAACTTACGAGCAGTACTTC. Residues: CSVGGKAGTYEQYF. V gene TRBV29-1 combines with J gene TRBJ2-7; 7 bases match TRBD2. CDR3 length: 14 amino acids. V trimming: 4 bases; J trimming: 4 bases; junction bases outside the gene matches: 10. CDR1 is SQVTM and CDR2 is ANQGSEA in the germline V gene.

CDR3 bases: TGCGCCAGCAGCGCGAGACAGGGTCATTTTGAAGACACTGAAGCTTTCTTT. As protein: CASSARQGHFEDTEAFF. The J gene is TRBJ1-1, the V gene TRBV5-1; 7 nucleotides agree with TRBD1. The V gene's germline CDR1 is SGHRS and CDR2 YFSETQ. The trim removed 4 bases at V and 3 bases at J, leaving 15 bases unmatched. The CDR3 extends over 17 amino acids. Combining the CDR3 with reference TRBV5-1 and TRBJ1-1 gives the whole variable domain KAGVTQTPRYLIKTRGQQVTLSCSPISGHRSVSWYQQTPGQGLQFLFEYFSETQRNKGNFPGRFSGRQFSNSRSEMNVSTLELGDSALYLCASSARQGHFEDTEAFFGQGTRLTVV.

This clone has just one count. The chain couples TRBV28 to TRBJ2-7, with D possibly being TRBD2 (5 bases). CDR1 and CDR2 (germline): MDHEN, SYDVKM. V lost 9 bases to trimming and J lost 3 bases, with 12 bases between them. The CDR3 totals 12 residues. In nucleotides, the CDR3 is TGTGCCAGTCAGAGGGAATTCTACGAGCAGTACTTC. Residues: CASQREFYEQYF.

The chain joins TRBV5-1 to TRBJ2-5, with 8 nucleotides matching TRBD1. The length of the CDR3 is 15 residues. The trim removed 2 bases at V and 1 base at J, leaving 4 bases unmatched. Germline V CDR1 and CDR2: SGHRS, YFSETQ. CDR3 sequence: CASSFVTGVQETQYF. The CDR3 bases are TGCGCCAGCAGCTTCGTGACAGGGGTCCAAGAGACCCAGTACTTC.

CDR3 nucleotide sequence: TGTGCCAGCAGCTTAGAGGCCGGTAATCAGCCCCAGCATTTT. This codes for CASSLEAGNQPQHF. The rearrangement joins TRBV7-6 to TRBJ1-5; D gene uncertain. This CDR3 has 14 amino acids. CDR1 SGHVS and CDR2 FNYEAQ come from the germline V gene. V lost 1 base, J lost 4 bases, and 8 bases lay in between.

The chain has TRBV7-9 and TRBJ1-4; 7 nucleotides match TRBD1. Germline values: CDR1 SEHNR, CDR2 FQNEAQ (reference sequence). V trimming: 5 bases; J trimming: 8 bases; junction bases outside the gene matches: 5. The CDR3 runs to 13 residues. CDR3 in amino acids: CASSATGDEKLFF. CDR3 nucleotides: TGTGCCAGCAGCGCTACAGGGGACGAAAAACTGTTTTTT.

The rearrangement links TRBV2 to TRBJ2-5; no clear D gene. The germline V gene has CDR1 SNHLY and CDR2 FYNNEI. This CDR3 has 13 residues. V was trimmed by 4 bases and J by 1 base, leaving 7 bases between them. The CDR3 DNA sequence: TGTGCCAGCAGTGGTCAGACCCAAGAGACCCAGTACTTC. It is translated as CASSGQTQETQYF.

This sequence joins TRBV13 and TRBJ2-7; TRBD2 might be the D (5 bases). V lost 1 base, J lost 2 bases, and 12 bases lay in between. This CDR3 contains 15 residues. Per germline, CDR1 PRHDT and CDR2 FYEKMQ (reference sequence). This CDR3 is CASSLVPGKAYEQYF. In nucleotides, the CDR3 is TGTGCCAGCAGCTTAGTTCCGGGGAAAGCCTACGAGCAGTACTTC.

The chain's CDR3 is CASSYSGALAKNIQYF. The CDR3 region has the DNA TGTGCCAGCAGTTACTCAGGGGCGCTAGCCAAAAACATTCAGTACTTC. V usage is TRBV6-5 and J usage is TRBJ2-4, with D perhaps TRBD1 (5 bases). The V end was cut by 0 bases, the J end by 0 bases, with 9 bases between. Looked up from germline, CDR1 is MNHEY and CDR2 is SVGAGI. This CDR3 has 16 amino acids.

The chain is built from TRBV28 and TRBJ1-3; D possibly corresponds to TRBD1 (6 bases). V gave up 3 bases and J gave up 2 bases, with 8 bases separating them. Germline assignment: CDR1 MDHEN and CDR2 SYDVKM. The CDR3 totals 14 residues. The CDR3 region has the DNA TGTGCCAGCAGTTTGGCAGGGGCTGGAAACACCATATATTTT. Its protein is CASSLAGAGNTIYF.

This clone showed up just once. V is TRBV5-4 and J is TRBJ1-2; a possible D gene is TRBD1 (6 bases). The germline V gene has CDR1 SGHNT and CDR2 YYREEE (reference sequence). The ends were cut back, 1 base at V and 8 bases at J, with 15 bases in the middle. The CDR3 spans 14 residues. The CDR3 sequence: CASSLTGGARGYTF. CDR3 coding DNA: TGTGCCAGCAGCTTGACGGGGGGCGCAAGGGGCTACACCTTC.

The chain has TRBV4-2 and TRBJ2-7; 9 bases agree with TRBD1. The CDR3 length is 13 residues. Per germline, CDR1 LGHNA and CDR2 YNFKEQ. J lost 3 bases, V lost 8 bases, and 5 bases had no gene match. The DNA for the CDR3 is TGTGCCAGCCGGGACAGGGACCACTACGAGCAGTACTTC. Translating it yields CASRDRDHYEQYF.

The V call is TRBV5-4, the J call TRBJ2-7; D is ambiguous. Germline CDR1 SGHNT, CDR2 YYREEE (reference sequence). Trimming removed 0 bases from V and 3 bases from J, with 10 bases in between. The CDR3 runs 14 residues. CDR3 in amino acids: CASSLGVLNYEQYF. CDR3 bases: TGTGCCAGCAGCTTGGGGGTCTTGAACTACGAGCAGTACTTC.

The chain recombines TRBV6-6 with TRBJ2-7; D is possibly TRBD1 or TRBD2 (5 bases each). Germline V CDR1 and CDR2: MNHNY, SVGAGI (reference sequence). Trimming took off 6 bases at V and 2 bases at J, with 14 bases between the two ends. This CDR3 contains 14 residues. The CDR3 DNA is TGTGCCAGCAGCCGGGACGGGCCAACCTACGAGCAGTACTTC. Protein product: CASSRDGPTYEQYF.

This sequence joins TRBV7-3 and TRBJ2-2, with TRBD1 matching 8 bases. The CDR3 consists of 16 residues. V gave up 5 bases and J gave up 1 base; unmatched junction bases: 6. Germline V gene sequence: CDR1 SGHTA, CDR2 FQGTGA. The CDR3 nucleotides are TGTGCCAGCAGCAAACTCGGGACAGGGAACACCGGGGAGCTGTTTTTT. Amino acid sequence: CASSKLGTGNTGELFF.